This T cell receptor (beta chain) is drawn from a study of T cells in Graves' hyperthyroidism and ophthalmopathy. The table lists this clonotype with many counts. The CDR3 regions of TCR beta were amplified from RNA transcripts. Researchers ran a first-round RT-PCR on the TCR CDR3 using the HTBI primer set. TCRdb re-called the multiplex PCR reads through MiXCR, storing one row per CDR3 protein. Among 400,000 to 500,000 distinct CDR3 sequences listed, 13% to 15% were seen once. The CDR3 totals 13 residues. Germline loops: CDR1 SNHLY, CDR2 FYNNEI. V shed 9 bases and J 3 bases; nucleotides not matched to a gene: 2.

The TCR originated in a woman aged 18-35 years with Graves' hyperthyroidism. Sequences were obtained from blood. The chain employs TRBV2 and TRBJ2-1; 10 nucleotides agree with TRBD2. In DNA, the CDR3 is TGTGCCAGTCTAGCGGGAGTCTACAATGAGCAGTTCTTC. It yields the protein CASLAGVYNEQFF.